Sequencing of this T cell receptor beta chain was carried out in a study of T cells after yellow fever vaccination (dated by TCRdb to the late 2010s). The study in broad terms: The SMART-Seq v4 Ultra Low Input RNA kit was used to prepare libraries from fractions with low cell numbers. To track T-cell clones before and after primary and booster YFV17D yellow fever vaccination, bulk TCR alpha and beta repertoires were sequenced longitudinally. Blood was collected at multiple timepoints before and after primary and secondary immunization, and bulk PBMC replicates and cell subsets were isolated. Two healthy male donors, one aged 18 to 30 and one aged 30 to 40 years, were included in the cohort.

Overall results and qualifications from the work: The secondary T-cell response was found to be weaker but faster than the primary response, with a peak reached on day 5 rather than on day 15. Most clones expanded after primary vaccination were re-detected after the booster (almost 98% of CD4 and 88% of CD8), suggesting broad memory maintenance. A small fraction of clonotypes appeared in both the CD4 and CD8 compartments, likely as a result of convergent recombination. FACS-sorted repertoires could contain abundant contaminating clonotypes from the bulk population, so computational filtering was required. Because the study included only a couple of donors, the extent to which the findings can be generalized is limited.

This clonotype has more than one count but fewer than ten. Its specific antigen is unknown. The sample holds no much larger clone one base away, and base qualities are not on file. The sample's treatment or condition label, decoded: live attenuated yellow fever vaccine strain. A standard Ficoll-Paque protocol was used to isolate PBMCs from peripheral blood. Dynabeads CD4 and CD8 positive selection kits were used to isolate CD4 and CD8 T-cell fractions. RNA was extracted with TriZol from bulk PBMCs, CD4 and CD8 fractions, and dextramer-positive and dextramer-negative fractions. TCR cDNA was made using 5'RACE template switching, a step that added a universal primer site and unique molecular identifiers. Priming of cDNA synthesis was performed from both the TCR alpha and TCR beta constant segments. Library amplification involved two PCR steps, and the second step added sample barcodes and sequencing adapters. Sequencing of libraries was performed on Illumina HiSeq 2500 (2x100 bp) or NovaSeq (2x150 bp). As for the original processing: Reads were demultiplexed and collapsed into UMI consensus sequences with MIGEC, and V(D)J alignment was performed with MiXCR. Using edgeR on replicate PBMC samples, clonotypes were called vaccine-responding if FDR was below 0.01 and the log2 fold change was above 5 up to day 15. Each bulk clonotype was labeled CD4 or CD8 based on which sequenced repertoire, CD4 or CD8, contained the clonotype at higher abundance. TCRdb reanalyzed the raw reads on its own, using fastp at Q25 for trimming and MiXCR for clone calling, and kept in-frame beta chains. One record per CDR3 amino acid sequence lists the most common genes and DNA. The V and J calls were determined by TCRdb, not by the authors. This sample is represented by 68,000 or so distinct CDR3 sequences; about 7% of them were singletons. The ten biggest clones cover about 40% of the sample.

The junction shows trimming of 5 bases on V and 5 bases on J, plus 15 bases between the germline ends. The CDR3 starts with the cysteine, ends with the phenylalanine, and has 13 residues. Only the CDR3 region is kept as DNA, spanning 39 bases read in frame from base 1. CDR1 SQVTM and CDR2 ANQGSEA are derived from the germline V gene. This specimen was CD8+ T cells sorted from PBMCs, taken around 45 days after the first yellow fever vaccination. The V gene is TRBV29-1 and the J gene is TRBJ1-1; no D segment can be confidently identified. The source of this sequence is a man aged 18 to 29 who received the YFV17D yellow fever vaccine. The CDR3 protein sequence reads: CSVIFTQETEAFF. The sequenced DNA: TGCAGCGTTATCTTCACCCAGGAAACTGAAGCTTTCTTT.